The 25 T cell receptor beta chains below were found in one sample sequenced in a study of blood T cell repertoires in COVID-19. Profiled with immunoSEQ multiplex PCR; TCRdb holds only in-frame clones, not every one. The sample consists of about 120,000 clones, 85% to 90% of them appearing once. Sequenced: peripheral blood. These receptor sequences come from a man aged 55 to 70 with acute or convalescent COVID-19.

This chain connects TRBV24-1 to TRBJ1-5; 7 bases align to TRBD1. Losses at the gene ends were 7 bases for V and 12 bases for J; bases not matched to a gene: 14. The CDR3 contains 14 residues. Germline V gene lookup returns CDR1 KGHDR and CDR2 SFDVKD. CDR3 bases: TGTGCCACCAGCGAGGGGACAGTTGGTTCCCACCAGCATTTT. Its translation: CATSEGTVGSHQHF.

This clone showed up just once. The chain links TRBV3-1 (or the pseudogene TRBV3-2) to TRBJ2-6; weak D call: TRBD1 (6 bases). Germline V gene data show CDR1 as LGHDT and CDR2 as YNNKEL (reference sequence). Trimming left V 4 bases short and J 0 bases short, with 10 bases between. The CDR3 runs 16 residues. CDR3 loop: CASSRTENSGANVLTF. For the CDR3, the DNA is TGTGCCAGCAGCCGGACAGAGAACTCTGGGGCCAACGTCCTGACTTTC.

V is TRBV19 and J is TRBJ1-1; 7 bases align to TRBD1. This CDR3 is 12 amino acids long. V gave up 5 bases and J gave up 6 bases; unmatched junction bases: 3. Per germline, CDR1 LNHDA and CDR2 SQIVND (reference sequence). The CDR3 protein is CASSYQGAEAFF. The CDR3 DNA sequence: TGTGCCAGTAGTTATCAGGGGGCTGAAGCTTTCTTT.

The genes are TRBV28 and TRBJ2-1; 8 nucleotides line up with TRBD1. V gave up 3 bases and J gave up 5 bases; unmatched junction bases: 9. Germline CDR1 reads MDHEN; CDR2 reads SYDVKM. The CDR3 spans 16 residues. The chain's CDR3 is CASSFGSRGLHNEQFF. The CDR3 DNA sequence: TGTGCCAGCAGTTTTGGGAGCAGGGGGCTGCACAATGAGCAGTTCTTC.

This clone showed up just once. This sequence joins TRBV9 and TRBJ2-1; D gene uncertain. In germline, CDR1 is SGDLS, CDR2 YYNGEE. Trimming shortened V by 0 bases and J by 6 bases, and 4 bases separated the two germline ends. The CDR3 runs 12 residues. This chain's CDR3 is CASSVDGNEQFF. The CDR3 DNA is TGTGCCAGCAGCGTAGACGGCAATGAGCAGTTCTTC.

This sequence joins TRBV4-2 and TRBJ2-7; 10 bases align to TRBD2. The CDR3 has 15 amino acids. The germline V gene encodes CDR1 LGHNA and CDR2 YNFKEQ. The V and J ends lost 4 bases and 0 bases, in that order; junction bases with no gene match: 3. The DNA of the CDR3 is TGTGCCAGCAGCCGCGCTAGCGGGAGCTCCTACGAGCAGTACTTC. Translation gives CASSRASGSSYEQYF.

The V call is TRBV6-5, the J call TRBJ2-7; 8 bases fit TRBD1. Trimming removed 7 bases from V and 3 bases from J; junction bases left unmatched: 8. The CDR3 contains 14 residues. Germline CDR1 is MNHEY and CDR2 is SVGAGI. Written as DNA, the CDR3 is TGTGCCAGCACCCGTCCGGGACAGGACTACGAGCAGTACTTC. Translating gives CASTRPGQDYEQYF.

The V gene is TRBV11-2, the J gene TRBJ2-3; D is perhaps TRBD2 (6 bases). V lost 5 bases to trimming and J lost 1 base, with 19 bases between them. Germline V gives CDR1 SGHAT, CDR2 FQNNGV. There are 17 residues in the CDR3. The CDR3 protein is CASSPDRSGTRTDTQYF. DNA for the CDR3: TGTGCCAGCAGCCCAGACCGGTCCGGGACTCGCACAGATACGCAGTATTTT.

This chain links TRBV7-8 with TRBJ2-1; D might be TRBD1 (6 bases). The CDR3 runs 17 residues. V lost 5 bases, J lost 0 bases, and 17 bases lay in between. Germline values: CDR1 SGHVS, CDR2 FQNEAQ. The CDR3 nucleotides are TGTGCCAGCAGCACTTACCCTACAGGGAGCTCCTACAATGAGCAGTTCTTC. As protein: CASSTYPTGSSYNEQFF.

The rearrangement joins TRBV24-1 to TRBJ2-1; D perhaps matches TRBD2 (6 bases). Germline V gene sequence: CDR1 KGHDR, CDR2 SFDVKD. The CDR3 totals 16 residues. V was trimmed by 3 bases and J by 0 bases, leaving 11 bases between them. The CDR3 region has the DNA TGTGCCACCAGTGATAGCGGGTTTAGCTCCTACAATGAGCAGTTCTTC. As protein: CATSDSGFSSYNEQFF.

The chain carries TRBV28 and TRBJ2-2; D is possibly TRBD2 (7 bases). V lost 6 bases, J lost 4 bases, and 18 bases lay in between. CDR3 length: 16 amino acids. The V gene's germline CDR1 is MDHEN and CDR2 SYDVKM. CDR3 DNA: TGTGCCAGCAGCCCCGGGCAGGGGAGGGCCACCGGGGAGCTGTTTTTT. Its protein is CASSPGQGRATGELFF.

This clone was counted a few times. The chain is built from TRBV27 and TRBJ1-1; the D is unclear. This CDR3 spans 13 amino acids. V lost 3 bases and J lost 0, with 5 bases in between. CDR1 is MNHEY, CDR2 SMNVEV, per germline (reference sequence). CDR3 loop: CASSFLLNTEAFF. The CDR3 nucleotides read TGTGCCAGCAGTTTTCTCCTGAACACTGAAGCTTTCTTT.

The genes are TRBV4-1 and TRBJ2-1; 11 bases are a match to TRBD2. The CDR3 spans 13 residues. Looked up from germline, CDR1 is MGHRA and CDR2 is YSYEKL. The V and J ends lost 8 bases and 7 bases, in that order; junction bases with no gene match: 4. Here the CDR3 reads CASRRTSGNEQFF. The CDR3 DNA is TGCGCCAGCCGAAGGACTAGCGGGAATGAGCAGTTCTTC.

CDR3: CASSLNGGNEQFF. CDR3 sequence (DNA): TGCGCCAGCAGCTTGAACGGGGGCAATGAGCAGTTCTTC. The genes are TRBV5-1 and TRBJ2-1, with D tentatively TRBD2 (6 bases). V was trimmed by 1 base and J by 6 bases, leaving 8 bases between them. Germline V CDR1 and CDR2: SGHRS, YFSETQ. There are 13 residues in the CDR3. Full variable domain (outside the CDR3, taken from reference TRBV5-1 and TRBJ2-1): KAGVTQTPRYLIKTRGQQVTLSCSPISGHRSVSWYQQTPGQGLQFLFEYFSETQRNKGNFPGRFSGRQFSNSRSEMNVSTLELGDSALYLCASSLNGGNEQFFGPGTRLTVL.

To note about this clone: One junction end does not reproduce the germline sequence, and a read error may be involved. J is TRBJ2-7 and V is TRBV6-5; 9 bases are shared with TRBD1. The germline gives CDR1 MNHEY, CDR2 SVGAGI. The CDR3 is made up of 15 amino acids. CDR3 sequence reads: CASTPLRTGADEQYF. The CDR3 coding sequence is TGTGCCAGCACCCCTCTCCGGACAGGGGCGGACGAACAGTACTTC.

The chain couples TRBV7-2 to TRBJ1-5; possibly TRBD1 for D (6 bases). Trimming left V 7 bases short and J 4 bases short, with 11 bases between. Germline CDR1 SGHTA, CDR2 FQGNSA. This CDR3 region has 13 residues. This chain's CDR3 is CASTMDSNQPQHF. The CDR3 region has the DNA TGTGCCAGCACCATGGACAGTAATCAGCCCCAGCATTTT.

The V gene is TRBV5-1, the J gene TRBJ2-7; TRBD2 agrees at 8 bases. Germline trimming cut 1 base from V and 1 base from J; bases unmatched to any gene: 1. Per the germline V gene, CDR1 is SGHRS and CDR2 is YFSETQ. This CDR3 is 14 amino acids long. The CDR3 nucleotides are TGCGCCAGCAGCTTGCGGGAGGGGTCCTACGAGCAGTACTTC. Its translation is CASSLREGSYEQYF.

The gene calls are TRBV5-8 and TRBJ2-7; TRBD2 matches 9 bases. Germline assignment: CDR1 SGHTS and CDR2 YDEGEE. V lost 0 bases and J lost 0; bases outside the gene matches: 1. The CDR3 is made up of 15 amino acids. CDR3 coding DNA: TGTGCCAGCAGCTTGGATAGCGGGAGCTCCTACGAGCAGTACTTC. This gives the protein CASSLDSGSSYEQYF.

V gene TRBV27 combines with J gene TRBJ2-3, with D possibly being TRBD2 (6 bases). V shed 3 bases and J shed 0 bases, with 16 bases lying between them. The germline V gene has CDR1 MNHEY and CDR2 SMNVEV (reference sequence). This CDR3 has 17 amino acids. CDR3 DNA: TGTGCCAGCAGTTTTAGACGGACTACATCTAGCACAGATACGCAGTATTTT. This codes for CASSFRRTTSSTDTQYF.

Here the CDR3 reads CASRTSGSYEQYF. The CDR3 bases are TGTGCCAGCAGGACTAGCGGGAGTTACGAGCAGTACTTC. This chain uses TRBV28 with TRBJ2-7, with 12 bases that match TRBD2. V shed 6 bases, J shed 4 bases, and the junction held 1 base outside the gene matches. CDR3 length: 13 amino acids. Germline values: CDR1 MDHEN, CDR2 SYDVKM.

The chain joins TRBV7-3 to TRBJ2-1; TRBD2 agrees at 9 bases. V shed 2 bases, J shed 6 bases, and the junction held 14 bases outside the gene matches. Germline V lookup: CDR1 SGHTA, CDR2 FQGTGA. The CDR3 length is 18 residues. CDR3 DNA sequence: TGTGCCAGCAGCTTAGGCAGGACCGCGGGAGGGCCGGGCAATGAGCAGTTCTTC. It specifies CASSLGRTAGGPGNEQFF.

The rearrangement links TRBV7-2 to TRBJ2-7; 10 bases agree with TRBD2. V trimming: 0 bases; J trimming: 5 bases; junction bases outside the gene matches: 7. Germline-derived CDR1 and CDR2 are SGHTA and FQGNSA. The CDR3 runs to 16 residues. This chain's CDR3 is CASSLAPSGRGDEQYF. CDR3 in DNA: TGTGCCAGCAGCTTAGCGCCTAGCGGGAGAGGAGACGAGCAGTACTTC.

This sequence joins TRBV9 and TRBJ2-5; D is ambiguous. Looked up from germline, CDR1 is SGDLS and CDR2 is YYNGEE. The CDR3 is made up of 17 amino acids. V lost 0 bases and J lost 2, with 17 bases in between. The CDR3 sequence: CASSVGSQRILQETQYF. For the CDR3, the DNA is TGTGCCAGCAGCGTAGGGTCCCAGAGGATACTGCAAGAGACCCAGTACTTC.

This clone has a single count. The chain uses TRBV5-4 and TRBJ2-7, with 8 bases identical to TRBD2. The germline V gene encodes CDR1 SGHNT and CDR2 YYREEE (reference sequence). The CDR3 consists of 14 residues. V shed 1 base, J shed 3 bases, and the junction held 3 bases outside the gene matches. The CDR3: CASSLPTSGYEQYF. The CDR3 DNA reads as TGTGCCAGCAGCTTGCCCACTAGCGGCTACGAGCAGTACTTC.

The rearrangement uses TRBV12-2 and TRBJ1-1. TRBV12-2 is recorded as a pseudogene. The CDR3 is made up of 14 amino acids. CDR3 coding DNA: TGTGCAAGTCGCTTGGGGTATATAGAGGGAGAAGCTTTCTTT. It codes for CASRLGYIEGEAFF.